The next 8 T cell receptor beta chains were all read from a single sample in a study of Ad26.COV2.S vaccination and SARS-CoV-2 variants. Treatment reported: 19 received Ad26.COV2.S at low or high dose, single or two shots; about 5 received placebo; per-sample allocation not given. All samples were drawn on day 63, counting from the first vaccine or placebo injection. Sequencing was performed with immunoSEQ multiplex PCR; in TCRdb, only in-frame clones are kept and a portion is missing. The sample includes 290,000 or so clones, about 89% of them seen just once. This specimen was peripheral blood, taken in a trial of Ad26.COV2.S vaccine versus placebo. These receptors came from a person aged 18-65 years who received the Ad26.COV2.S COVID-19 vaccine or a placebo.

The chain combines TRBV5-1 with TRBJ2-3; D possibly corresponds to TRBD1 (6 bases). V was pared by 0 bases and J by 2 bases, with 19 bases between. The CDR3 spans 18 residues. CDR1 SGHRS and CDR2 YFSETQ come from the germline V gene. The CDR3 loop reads CASSLEVGGQTPTDTQYF. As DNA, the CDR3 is TGCGCCAGCAGCTTGGAGGTTGGGGGCCAAACCCCCACAGATACGCAGTATTTT. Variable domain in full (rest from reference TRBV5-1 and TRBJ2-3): KAGVTQTPRYLIKTRGQQVTLSCSPISGHRSVSWYQQTPGQGLQFLFEYFSETQRNKGNFPGRFSGRQFSNSRSEMNVSTLELGDSALYLCASSLEVGGQTPTDTQYFGPGTRLTVL.

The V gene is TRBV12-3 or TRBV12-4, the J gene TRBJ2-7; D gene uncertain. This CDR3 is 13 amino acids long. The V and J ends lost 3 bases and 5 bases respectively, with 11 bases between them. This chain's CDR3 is CASSFRVDDEQYF. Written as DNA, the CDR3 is TGTGCCAGCAGTTTTAGGGTTGATGACGAGCAGTACTTC.

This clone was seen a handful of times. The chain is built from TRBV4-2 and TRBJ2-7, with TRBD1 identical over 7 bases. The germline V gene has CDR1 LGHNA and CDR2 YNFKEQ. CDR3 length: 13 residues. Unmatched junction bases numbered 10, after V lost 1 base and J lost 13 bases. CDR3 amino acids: CASSQGMGTADYF. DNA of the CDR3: TGTGCCAGCAGCCAAGGAATGGGGACAGCGGACTACTTC.

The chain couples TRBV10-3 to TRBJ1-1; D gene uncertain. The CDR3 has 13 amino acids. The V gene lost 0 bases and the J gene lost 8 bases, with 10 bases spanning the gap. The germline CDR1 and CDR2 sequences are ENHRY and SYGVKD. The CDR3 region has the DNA TGTGCCATCAGTGAGTCGAGAGAAGGGGAAGCTTTCTTT. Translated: CAISESREGEAFF.

The CDR3 nucleotides read TGTGCCAGCAGCTTAATCCCCCTGGGAGAGCAGTTCTTC. Its protein product is CASSLIPLGEQFF. This sequence joins TRBV7-3 and TRBJ2-1, with D unresolved. Germline V gene lookup returns CDR1 SGHTA and CDR2 FQGTGA. The CDR3 totals 13 residues. Trimming took 1 base from V and 10 from J, leaving 11 bases between them.

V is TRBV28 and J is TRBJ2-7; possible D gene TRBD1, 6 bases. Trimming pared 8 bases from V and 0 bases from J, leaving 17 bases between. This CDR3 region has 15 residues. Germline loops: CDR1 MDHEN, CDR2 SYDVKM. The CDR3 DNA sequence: TGTGCCAGCCAACAACCGACAGGACACTCCTACGAGCAGTACTTC. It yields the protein CASQQPTGHSYEQYF.

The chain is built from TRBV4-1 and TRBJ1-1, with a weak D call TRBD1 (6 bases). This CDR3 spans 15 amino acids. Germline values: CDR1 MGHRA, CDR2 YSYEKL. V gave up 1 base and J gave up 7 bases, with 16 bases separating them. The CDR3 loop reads CASSQGAGGAVEAFF. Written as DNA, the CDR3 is TGCGCCAGCAGCCAAGGTGCGGGGGGCGCCGTTGAAGCTTTCTTT.

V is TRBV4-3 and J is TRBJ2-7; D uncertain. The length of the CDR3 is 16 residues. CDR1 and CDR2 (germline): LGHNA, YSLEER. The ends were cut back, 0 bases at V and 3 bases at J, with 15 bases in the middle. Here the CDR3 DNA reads TGCGCCAGCAGCCAAGATACCCTTGGCTGGGTCTACGAGCAGTACTTC. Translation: CASSQDTLGWVYEQYF.